This TCR beta chain was found in a study of T cells in Graves' hyperthyroidism and ophthalmopathy. Study information: Peripheral blood was acquired at first diagnosis, ahead of any therapy whatsoever.

Researchers amplified the TCR beta CDR3 regions from RNA transcripts. HTBI primers drove first-round RT-PCR of the TCR CDR3. TCRdb processed the multiplex PCR reads anew with MiXCR; each CDR3 protein has one entry. The sample lists approximately 700,000 distinct CDR3 sequences, about a sixth occurring once. CDR1 SGHTA and CDR2 FQGNSA come from the germline V gene. The CDR3 sequence is 15 residues long. Trimming left V 2 bases short and J 5 bases short, with 14 bases between. General study points: Model-based prediction identified ophthalmopathy a median 6.5 months prior to its onset. Within blood appeared most thyroid clonotypes that had expanded above 0.001.

Based on clinical symptoms, serum thyroxine and TRAb, thyroid ultrasound and orbital computed tomography, diagnoses were reached. This clonotype was found a few times. Its antigen is undetermined. The rearrangement joins TRBV7-2 to TRBJ2-3; D possibly corresponds to TRBD2 (5 bases). This TCR derives from a man between 18 and 35 years old with Graves' hyperthyroidism. Sequences were obtained from blood. The CDR3 is CASSLYPLGGDTQYF. In DNA form, the CDR3 reads TGTGCCAGCAGCTTATACCCTCTAGGAGGAGATACGCAGTATTTT.